This paragraph covers one T cell receptor beta chain sequence. Its antigen is not identified. TCRdb reanalyzed the 5' RACE reads and collapses them to one entry per CDR3 protein, without DNA. Here the sample table reports approximately 110,000 distinct CDR3 sequences. This sample is part of a study of T cells expressing NK-cell markers. Overall study findings and caveats: Expanded NKG2C+ T cell clones were not confirmed as HCMV-specific.

The CDR3 loop spans 17 amino acids. Germline V gives CDR1 MNHEY, CDR2 SVGEGT. The chain employs TRBV6-2 or TRBV6-3 and TRBJ1-1; TCRdb proposes TRBD1, but this gene call is untestable without DNA. Sequenced sample: blood T cells: a sorted CD56 or NKG2C T cell subset, CD4+ or CD8+ T cells, or bulk PBMC T cells (not recorded which). The receptor was isolated from a woman between 18 and 69 years old in good health. The CDR3 loop is CASSYSGQGGWNTEAFF.